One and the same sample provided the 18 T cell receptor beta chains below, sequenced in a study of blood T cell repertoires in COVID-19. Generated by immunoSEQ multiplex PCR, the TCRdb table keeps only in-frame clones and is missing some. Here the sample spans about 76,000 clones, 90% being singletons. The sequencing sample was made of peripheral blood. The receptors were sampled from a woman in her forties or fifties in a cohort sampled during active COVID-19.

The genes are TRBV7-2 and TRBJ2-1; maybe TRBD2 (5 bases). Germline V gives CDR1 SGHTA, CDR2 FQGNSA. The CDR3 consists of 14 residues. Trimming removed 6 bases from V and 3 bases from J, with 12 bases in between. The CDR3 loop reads CASSSGSGYNEQFF. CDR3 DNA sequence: TGTGCCAGCAGTTCAGGCAGCGGCTACAATGAGCAGTTCTTC. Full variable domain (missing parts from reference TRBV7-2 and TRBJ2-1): GAGVSQSPSNKVTEKGKDVELRCDPISGHTALYWYRQSLGQGLEFLIYFQGNSAPDKSGLPSDRFSAERTGGSVSTLTIQRTQQEDSAVYLCASSSGSGYNEQFFGPGTRLTVL.

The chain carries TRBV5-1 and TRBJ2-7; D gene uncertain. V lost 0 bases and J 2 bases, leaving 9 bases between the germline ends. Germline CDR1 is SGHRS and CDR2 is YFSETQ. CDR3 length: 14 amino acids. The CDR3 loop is CASSLDQEPYEQYF. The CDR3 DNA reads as TGCGCCAGCAGCTTGGACCAGGAACCCTACGAGCAGTACTTC.

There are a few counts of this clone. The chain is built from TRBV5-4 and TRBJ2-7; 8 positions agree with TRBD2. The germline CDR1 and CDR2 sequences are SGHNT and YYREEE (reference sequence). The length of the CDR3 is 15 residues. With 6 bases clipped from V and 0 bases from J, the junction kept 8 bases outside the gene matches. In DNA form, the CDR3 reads TGTGCCAGCAAACGAGGAAGCGGGAGCTCCTACGAGCAGTACTTC. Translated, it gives CASKRGSGSSYEQYF. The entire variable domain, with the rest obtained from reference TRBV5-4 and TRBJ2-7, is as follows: ETGVTQSPTHLIKTRGQQVTLRCSSQSGHNTVSWYQQALGQGPQFIFQYYREEENGRGNFPPRFSGLQFPNYSSELNVNALELDDSALYLCASKRGSGSSYEQYFGPGTRLTVT.

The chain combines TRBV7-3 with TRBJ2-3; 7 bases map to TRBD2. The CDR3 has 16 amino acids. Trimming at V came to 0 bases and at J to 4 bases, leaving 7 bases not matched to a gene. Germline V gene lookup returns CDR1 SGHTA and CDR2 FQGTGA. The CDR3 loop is CASSLTSGAGPDTQYF. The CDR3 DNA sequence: TGTGCCAGCAGCTTAACCAGCGGGGCGGGGCCAGATACGCAGTATTTT.

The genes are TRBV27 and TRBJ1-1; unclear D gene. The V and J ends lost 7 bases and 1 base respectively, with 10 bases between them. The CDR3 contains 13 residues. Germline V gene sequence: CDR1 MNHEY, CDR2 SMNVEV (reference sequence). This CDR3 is CASTGVANTEAFF. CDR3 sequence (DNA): TGTGCCAGCACCGGGGTGGCGAACACTGAAGCTTTCTTT.

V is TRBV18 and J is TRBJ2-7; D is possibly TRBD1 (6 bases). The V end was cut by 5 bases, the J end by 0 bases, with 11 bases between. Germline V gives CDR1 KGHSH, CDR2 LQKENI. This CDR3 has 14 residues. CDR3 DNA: TGTGCCAGCTCATCCACAGGGAGCTCCTACGAGCAGTACTTC. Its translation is CASSSTGSSYEQYF.

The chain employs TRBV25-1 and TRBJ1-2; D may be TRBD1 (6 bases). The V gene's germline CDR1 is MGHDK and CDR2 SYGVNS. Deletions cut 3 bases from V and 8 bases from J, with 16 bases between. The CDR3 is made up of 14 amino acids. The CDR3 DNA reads TGTGCCAGCAGTGAGGGGGGGGGCTTACGAGGCTACACCTTC. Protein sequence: CASSEGGGLRGYTF.

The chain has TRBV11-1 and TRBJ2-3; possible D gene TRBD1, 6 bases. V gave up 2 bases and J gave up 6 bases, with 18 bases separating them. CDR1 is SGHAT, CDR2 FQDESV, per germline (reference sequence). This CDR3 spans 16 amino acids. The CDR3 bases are TGTGCCAGCAGCTTACAGGGGTATCAGGGAGTGGATACGCAGTATTTT. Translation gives CASSLQGYQGVDTQYF.

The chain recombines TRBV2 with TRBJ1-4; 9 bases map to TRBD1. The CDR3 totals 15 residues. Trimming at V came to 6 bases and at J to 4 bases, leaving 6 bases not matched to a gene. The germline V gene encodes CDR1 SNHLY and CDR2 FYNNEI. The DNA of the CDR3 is TGTGCCAGCAGGATGACAGGGGGGCTTAATGAAAAACTGTTTTTT. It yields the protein CASRMTGGLNEKLFF.

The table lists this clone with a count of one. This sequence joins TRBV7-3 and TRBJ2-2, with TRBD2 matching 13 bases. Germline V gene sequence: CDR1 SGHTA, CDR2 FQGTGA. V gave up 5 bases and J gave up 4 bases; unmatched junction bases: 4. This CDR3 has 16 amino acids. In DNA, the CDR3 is TGTGCCAGCAGCCTGGGACTAGCGGGACGCACCGGGGAGCTGTTTTTT. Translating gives CASSLGLAGRTGELFF.

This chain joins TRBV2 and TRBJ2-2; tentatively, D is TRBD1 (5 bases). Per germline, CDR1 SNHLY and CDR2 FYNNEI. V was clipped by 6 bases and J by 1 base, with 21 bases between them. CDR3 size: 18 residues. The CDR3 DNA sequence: TGTGCCAGCAGAGAGAGCTTATTGACCACAGGGAACACCGGGGAGCTGTTTTTT. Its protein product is CASRESLLTTGNTGELFF.

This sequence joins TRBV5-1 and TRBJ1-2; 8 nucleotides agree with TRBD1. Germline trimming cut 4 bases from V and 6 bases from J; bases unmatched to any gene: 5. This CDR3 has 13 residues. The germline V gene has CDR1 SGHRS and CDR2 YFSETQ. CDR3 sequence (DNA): TGCGCCAGCAGCCCCCAGGGGGCTAATGGCTACACCTTC. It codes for CASSPQGANGYTF.

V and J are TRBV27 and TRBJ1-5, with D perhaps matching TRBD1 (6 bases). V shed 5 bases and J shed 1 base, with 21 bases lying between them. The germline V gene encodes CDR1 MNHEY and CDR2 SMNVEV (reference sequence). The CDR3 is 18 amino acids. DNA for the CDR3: TGTGCCAGCAGTCCAAACAGGGTCTCGGGCCCAAGCAATCAGCCCCAGCATTTT. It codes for CASSPNRVSGPSNQPQHF.

The DNA for the CDR3 is TGCGCCAGCAGCTTACAAGTCCAGGATGAGCAGTTCTTC. Protein: CASSLQVQDEQFF. The V and J genes are TRBV5-1 and TRBJ2-1; no firm D call. Trimming left V 2 bases short and J 8 bases short, with 11 bases between. Germline V gene sequence: CDR1 SGHRS, CDR2 YFSETQ. CDR3 length: 13 residues.

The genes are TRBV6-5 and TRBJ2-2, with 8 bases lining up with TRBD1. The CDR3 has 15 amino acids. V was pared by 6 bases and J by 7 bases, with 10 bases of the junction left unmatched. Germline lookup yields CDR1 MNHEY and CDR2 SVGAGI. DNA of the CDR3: TGTGCCAGCAGAAGTTTCGGGACAGGTTACGGGGAGCTGTTTTTT. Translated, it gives CASRSFGTGYGELFF.

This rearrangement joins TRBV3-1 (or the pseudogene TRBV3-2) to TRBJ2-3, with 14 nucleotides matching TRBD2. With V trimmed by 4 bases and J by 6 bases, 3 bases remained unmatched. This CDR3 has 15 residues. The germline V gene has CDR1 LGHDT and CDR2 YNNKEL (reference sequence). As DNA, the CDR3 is TGTGCCAGCAGCCCGACTAGCGGGAGGGGCGATACGCAGTATTTT. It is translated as CASSPTSGRGDTQYF.

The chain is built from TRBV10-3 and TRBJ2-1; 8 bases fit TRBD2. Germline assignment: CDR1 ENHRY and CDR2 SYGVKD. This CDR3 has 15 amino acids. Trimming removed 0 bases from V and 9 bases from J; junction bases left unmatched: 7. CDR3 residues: CAISESPAGELEQFF. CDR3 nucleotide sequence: TGTGCCATCAGTGAGTCACCAGCGGGAGAACTTGAGCAGTTCTTC.

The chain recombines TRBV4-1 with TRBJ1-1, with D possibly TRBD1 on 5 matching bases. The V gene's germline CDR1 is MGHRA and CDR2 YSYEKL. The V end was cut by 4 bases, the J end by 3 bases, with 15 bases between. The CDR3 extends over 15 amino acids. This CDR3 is CASSPMVLGDTEAFF. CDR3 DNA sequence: TGCGCCAGCAGCCCCATGGTCTTAGGGGACACTGAAGCTTTCTTT.